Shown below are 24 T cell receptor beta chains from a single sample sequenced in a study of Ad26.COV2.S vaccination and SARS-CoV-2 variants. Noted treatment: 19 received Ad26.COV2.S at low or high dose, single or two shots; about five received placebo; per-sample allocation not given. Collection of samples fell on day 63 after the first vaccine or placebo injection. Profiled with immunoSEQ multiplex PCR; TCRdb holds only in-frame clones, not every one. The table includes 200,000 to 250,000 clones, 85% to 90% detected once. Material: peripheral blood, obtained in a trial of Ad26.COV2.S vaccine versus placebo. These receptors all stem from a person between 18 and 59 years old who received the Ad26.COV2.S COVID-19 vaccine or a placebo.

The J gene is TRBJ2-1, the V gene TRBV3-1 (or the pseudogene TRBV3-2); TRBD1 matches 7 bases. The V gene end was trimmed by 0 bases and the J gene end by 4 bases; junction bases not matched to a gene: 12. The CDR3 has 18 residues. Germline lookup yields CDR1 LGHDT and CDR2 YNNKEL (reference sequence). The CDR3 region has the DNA TGTGCCAGCAGCCAAGAAACGGGCCCGCGACAGGGTTACAATGAGCAGTTCTTC. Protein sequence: CASSQETGPRQGYNEQFF.

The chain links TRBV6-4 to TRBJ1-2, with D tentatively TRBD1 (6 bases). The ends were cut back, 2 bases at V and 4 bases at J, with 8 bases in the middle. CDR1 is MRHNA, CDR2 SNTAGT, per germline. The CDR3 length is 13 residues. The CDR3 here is CASSDQGSYGYTF. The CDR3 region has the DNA TGTGCCAGCAGTGACCAGGGGAGCTATGGCTACACCTTC.

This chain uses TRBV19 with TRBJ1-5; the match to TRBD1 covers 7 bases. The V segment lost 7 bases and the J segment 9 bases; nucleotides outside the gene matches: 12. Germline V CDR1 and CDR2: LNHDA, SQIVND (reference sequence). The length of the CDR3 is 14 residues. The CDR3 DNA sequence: TGTGCCAGTATAGGGCAGGGGGGTGTTTGGCCCCAGCATTTT. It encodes CASIGQGGVWPQHF.

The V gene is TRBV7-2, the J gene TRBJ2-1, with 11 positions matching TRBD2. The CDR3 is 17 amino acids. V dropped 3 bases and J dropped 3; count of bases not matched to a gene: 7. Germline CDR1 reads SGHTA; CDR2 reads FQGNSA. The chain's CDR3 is CASSFSGGGRFYNEQFF. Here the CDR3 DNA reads TGTGCCAGCAGCTTTAGCGGGGGGGGGAGGTTCTACAATGAGCAGTTCTTC.

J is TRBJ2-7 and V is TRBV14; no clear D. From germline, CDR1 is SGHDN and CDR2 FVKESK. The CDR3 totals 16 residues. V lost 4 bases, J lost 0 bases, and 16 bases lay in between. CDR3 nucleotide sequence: TGTGCCAGCAGCCTCCCTAGGGAAGGAAGCTCCTACGAGCAGTACTTC. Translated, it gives CASSLPREGSSYEQYF.

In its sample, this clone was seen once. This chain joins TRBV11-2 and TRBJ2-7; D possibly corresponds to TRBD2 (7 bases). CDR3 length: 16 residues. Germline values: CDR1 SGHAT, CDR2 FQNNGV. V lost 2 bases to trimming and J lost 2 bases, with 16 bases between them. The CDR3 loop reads CASSLFGRGGAYEQYF. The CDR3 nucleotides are TGTGCCAGCAGCTTATTTGGGAGGGGGGGCGCCTACGAGCAGTACTTC.

The CDR3 protein is CASSSGTGGEIYGYTF. DNA of the CDR3: TGCGCCAGCAGCTCCGGGACAGGGGGCGAGATATATGGCTACACCTTC. V is TRBV5-1 and J is TRBJ1-2, with 12 positions matching TRBD1. Germline assignment: CDR1 SGHRS and CDR2 YFSETQ. V lost 3 bases to trimming and J lost 5 bases; unmatched junction nucleotides: 8. The CDR3 has 16 amino acids.

In nucleotides, the CDR3 is TGTGCCAGCGGCCCTCGCGCCGAAGGCCTCCACTACGACACCACTGAAGCTTTCTTT. It is translated as CASGPRAEGLHYDTTEAFF. V usage is TRBV14 and J usage is TRBJ1-1; D not resolved. Trimming removed 8 bases from V and 4 bases from J, with 32 bases in between. Per the germline V gene, CDR1 is SGHDN and CDR2 is FVKESK. This CDR3 spans 19 amino acids.

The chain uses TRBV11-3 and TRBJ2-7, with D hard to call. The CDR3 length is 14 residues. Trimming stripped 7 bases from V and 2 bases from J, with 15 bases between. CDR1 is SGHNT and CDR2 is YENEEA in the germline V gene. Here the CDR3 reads CASTSKGGAYEQYF. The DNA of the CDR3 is TGTGCCAGCACCTCGAAGGGTGGGGCCTACGAGCAGTACTTC. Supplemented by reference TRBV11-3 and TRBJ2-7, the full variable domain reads EAGVVQSPRYKIIEKKQPVAFWCNPISGHNTLYWYLQNLGQGPELLIRYENEEAVDDSQLPKDRFSAERLKGVDSTLKIQPAELGDSAVYLCASTSKGGAYEQYFGPGTRLTVT.

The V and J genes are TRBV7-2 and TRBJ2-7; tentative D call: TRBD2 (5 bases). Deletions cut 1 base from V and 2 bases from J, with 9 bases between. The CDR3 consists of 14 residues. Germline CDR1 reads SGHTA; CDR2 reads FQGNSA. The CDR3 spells CASSLETGTYEQYF. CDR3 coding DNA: TGTGCCAGCAGCTTAGAAACGGGGACCTACGAGCAGTACTTC. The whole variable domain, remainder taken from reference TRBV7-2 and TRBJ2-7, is GAGVSQSPSNKVTEKGKDVELRCDPISGHTALYWYRQSLGQGLEFLIYFQGNSAPDKSGLPSDRFSAERTGGSVSTLTIQRTQQEDSAVYLCASSLETGTYEQYFGPGTRLTVT.

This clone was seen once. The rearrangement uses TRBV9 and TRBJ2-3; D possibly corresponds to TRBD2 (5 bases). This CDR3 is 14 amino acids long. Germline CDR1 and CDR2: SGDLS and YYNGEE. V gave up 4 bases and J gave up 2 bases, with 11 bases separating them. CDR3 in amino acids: CASSHGGSTDTQYF. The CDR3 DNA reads TGTGCCAGCAGCCACGGAGGTTCCACAGATACGCAGTATTTT.

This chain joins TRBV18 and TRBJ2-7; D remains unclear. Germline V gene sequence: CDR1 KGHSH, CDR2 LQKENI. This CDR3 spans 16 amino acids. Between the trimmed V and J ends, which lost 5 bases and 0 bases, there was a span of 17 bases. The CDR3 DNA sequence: TGTGCCAGCTCAACTAAATTACACCCGAGCTCCTACGAGCAGTACTTC. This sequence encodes CASSTKLHPSSYEQYF.

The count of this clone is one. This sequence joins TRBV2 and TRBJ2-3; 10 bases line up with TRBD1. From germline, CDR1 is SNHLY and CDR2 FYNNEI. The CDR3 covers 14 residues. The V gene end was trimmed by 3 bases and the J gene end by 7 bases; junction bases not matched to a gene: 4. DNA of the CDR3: TGTGCCAGCAGTGAGGGGACAGGGGTAAATACGCAGTATTTT. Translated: CASSEGTGVNTQYF.

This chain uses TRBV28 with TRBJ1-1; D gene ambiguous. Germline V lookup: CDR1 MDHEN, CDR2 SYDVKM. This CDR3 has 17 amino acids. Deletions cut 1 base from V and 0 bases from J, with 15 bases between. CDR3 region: CASSLYAGYGMNTEAFF. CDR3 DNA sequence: TGTGCCAGCAGTTTATATGCCGGGTACGGGATGAACACTGAAGCTTTCTTT.

The CDR3 loop reads CASSVGPGLAGGLPYEQYF. The CDR3 DNA is TGTGCCAGCAGCGTAGGCCCAGGACTAGCGGGAGGCCTTCCCTACGAGCAGTACTTC. The rearrangement uses TRBV9 and TRBJ2-7; 14 nucleotides line up with TRBD2. CDR1 is SGDLS, CDR2 YYNGEE, per germline. The CDR3 contains 19 residues. J gave up 2 bases and V 0 bases, and 10 bases lay outside the gene matches.

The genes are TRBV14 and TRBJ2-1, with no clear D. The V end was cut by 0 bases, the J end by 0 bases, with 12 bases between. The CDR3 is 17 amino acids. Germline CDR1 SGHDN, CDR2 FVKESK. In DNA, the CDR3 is TGTGCCAGCAGCCAAGATCCCGACCCAGGCTCCTACAATGAGCAGTTCTTC. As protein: CASSQDPDPGSYNEQFF.

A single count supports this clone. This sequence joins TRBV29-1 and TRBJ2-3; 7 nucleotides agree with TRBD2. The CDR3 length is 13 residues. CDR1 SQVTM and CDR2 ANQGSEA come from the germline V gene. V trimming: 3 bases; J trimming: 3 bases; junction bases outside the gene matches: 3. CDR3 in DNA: TGCAGCGTTGATCAGGGAGGGACAGATACGCAGTATTTT. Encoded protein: CSVDQGGTDTQYF.

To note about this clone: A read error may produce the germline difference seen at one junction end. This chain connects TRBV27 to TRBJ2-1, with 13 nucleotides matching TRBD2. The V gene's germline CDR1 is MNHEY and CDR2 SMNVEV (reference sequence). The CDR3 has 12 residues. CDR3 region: CASSTGLAGEVF. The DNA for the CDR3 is TGTGCCAGCAGTACCGGACTAGCGGGAGAAGTCTTC.

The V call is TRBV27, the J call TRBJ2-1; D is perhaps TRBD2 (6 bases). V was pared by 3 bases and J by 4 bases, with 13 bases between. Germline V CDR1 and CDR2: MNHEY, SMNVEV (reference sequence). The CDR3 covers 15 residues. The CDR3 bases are TGTGCCAGCAGTTTCGACGGGGGACTTTACAATGAGCAGTTCTTC. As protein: CASSFDGGLYNEQFF.

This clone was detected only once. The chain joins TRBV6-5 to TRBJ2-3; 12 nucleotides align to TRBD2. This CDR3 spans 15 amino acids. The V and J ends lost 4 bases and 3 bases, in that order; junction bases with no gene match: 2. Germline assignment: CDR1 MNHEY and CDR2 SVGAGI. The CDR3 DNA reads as TGTGCCAGCAGTTCGACTAGCGGGGGTACAGATACGCAGTATTTT. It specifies CASSSTSGGTDTQYF.

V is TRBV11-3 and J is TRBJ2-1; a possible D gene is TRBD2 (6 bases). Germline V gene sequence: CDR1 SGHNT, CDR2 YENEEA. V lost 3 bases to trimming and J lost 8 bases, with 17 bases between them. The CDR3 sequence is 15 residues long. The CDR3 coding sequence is TGTGCCAGCAGCTTTGCCTCGGGGGTTGCCTATGAGCAGTTCTTC. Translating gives CASSFASGVAYEQFF.

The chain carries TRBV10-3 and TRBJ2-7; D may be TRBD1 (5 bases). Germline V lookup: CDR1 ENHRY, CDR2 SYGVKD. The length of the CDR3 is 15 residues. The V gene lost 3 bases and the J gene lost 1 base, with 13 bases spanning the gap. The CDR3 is CAISDPRQPSYEQYF. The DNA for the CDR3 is TGTGCCATCAGTGATCCAAGACAGCCGTCCTACGAGCAGTACTTC.

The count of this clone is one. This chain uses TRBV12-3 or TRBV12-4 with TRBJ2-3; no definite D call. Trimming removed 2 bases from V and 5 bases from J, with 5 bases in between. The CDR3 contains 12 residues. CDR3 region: CASSLSGDTQYF. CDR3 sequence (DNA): TGTGCCAGCAGTTTAAGTGGAGATACGCAGTATTTT.

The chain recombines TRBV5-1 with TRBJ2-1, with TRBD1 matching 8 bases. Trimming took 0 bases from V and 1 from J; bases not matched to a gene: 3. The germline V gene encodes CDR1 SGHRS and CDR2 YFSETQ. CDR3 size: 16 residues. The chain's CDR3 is CASSLVQGASYNEQFF. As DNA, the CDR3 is TGCGCCAGCAGCTTGGTCCAGGGGGCTTCCTACAATGAGCAGTTCTTC.